These 20 T cell receptor beta chains were all obtained from the same sample, sequenced in a study of graft-versus-host responses after intestinal transplantation (dated by TCRdb to 2020 to 2022). No cognate antigen is known for these TCRs. Taken with the paper, the label for time point translates to: cells obtained before transplantation from donor or recipient. The library was made by the immunoSEQ multiplex PCR assay. This immuneACCESS table, as held by TCRdb, lists in-frame sequences with V and J called but not all clones. Of the missing ones, under half trace to an unresolved V gene in checked studies; the others have no known cause. This sample comprises 90,000 to 130,000 clones, around 92% of them detected only once. Approximately 1.2% of the sample rests with the top ten. The sample consisted of unstimulated CD8+ T cells sorted from spleen or lymph node cells, taken before transplant. The receptors shown here come from a human donor who was the organ donor for an intestinal transplant.

This chain joins TRBV11-2 and TRBJ1-2; D may be TRBD1 (6 bases). Germline V gives CDR1 SGHAT, CDR2 FQNNGV. Trimming stripped 5 bases from V and 4 bases from J, with 14 bases between. The CDR3 loop spans 14 amino acids. This CDR3 reads CASSPTGSGYGYTF. CDR3 nucleotide sequence: TGTGCCAGCAGCCCAACAGGGTCGGGCTATGGCTACACCTTC. Using reference TRBV11-2 and TRBJ1-2 for the parts outside the CDR3, the full variable domain is EAGVAQSPRYKIIEKRQSVAFWCNPISGHATLYWYQQILGQGPKLLIQFQNNGVVDDSQLPKDRFSAERLKGVDSTLKIQPAKLEDSAVYLCASSPTGSGYGYTFGSGTRLTVV.

This rearrangement joins TRBV28 to TRBJ2-3; 9 bases are a match to TRBD1. The trim removed 11 bases at V and 2 bases at J, leaving 8 bases unmatched. The CDR3 runs 14 residues. Germline values: CDR1 MDHEN, CDR2 SYDVKM. CDR3 residues: CAANRGRYTDTQYF. As DNA, the CDR3 is TGTGCCGCCAACAGGGGGCGATACACAGATACGCAGTATTTT.

The chain has TRBV30 and TRBJ2-7; D call uncertain. Germline V gives CDR1 GTSNPN, CDR2 SVGIG (reference sequence). There are 12 residues in the CDR3. V lost 3 bases to trimming and J lost 5 bases, with 11 bases between them. This chain's CDR3 is CAWSEVGHEQYF. Here the CDR3 DNA reads TGTGCCTGGAGCGAGGTCGGGCACGAGCAGTACTTC.

The chain has TRBV13 and TRBJ2-2, with 9 bases matching TRBD1. The CDR3 covers 14 residues. Germline CDR1 and CDR2: PRHDT and FYEKMQ (reference sequence). The junction had 0 bases not matched to a gene; V was cut back by 3 bases and J by 4 bases. For the CDR3, the DNA is TGTGCCAGCAGCTTGACAGGGGGCACCGGGGAGCTGTTTTTT. It codes for CASSLTGGTGELFF.

CDR3 DNA sequence: TGTGCCTGGAGTGTATTTGGAGATACGCAGTATTTT. It is translated as CAWSVFGDTQYF. This chain links TRBV30 with TRBJ2-3; D uncertain. Germline CDR1 and CDR2: GTSNPN and SVGIG (reference sequence). Trimming shortened V by 0 bases and J by 5 bases, and 6 bases separated the two germline ends. The CDR3 totals 12 residues.

The V call is TRBV14, the J call TRBJ2-1; possibly TRBD1 for D (5 bases). The CDR3 is made up of 13 amino acids. V lost 2 bases and J lost 6, with 8 bases in between. The V gene's germline CDR1 is SGHDN and CDR2 FVKESK. The CDR3, as DNA: TGTGCCAGCAGCCAAACAGGAACCAATGAGCAGTTCTTC. Translating gives CASSQTGTNEQFF.

This chain joins TRBV9 and TRBJ2-3; D is ambiguous. The ends were cut back, 4 bases at V and 3 bases at J, with 9 bases in the middle. Per the germline V gene, CDR1 is SGDLS and CDR2 is YYNGEE. This CDR3 comprises 13 residues. CDR3 DNA sequence: TGTGCCAGCAGCCCAATAGGAACAGATACGCAGTATTTT. The encoded protein is CASSPIGTDTQYF.

The chain employs TRBV27 and TRBJ1-4; D unclear. The V end was cut by 5 bases, the J end by 7 bases, with 14 bases between. This CDR3 has 14 residues. Germline loops: CDR1 MNHEY, CDR2 SMNVEV (reference sequence). CDR3 residues: CASSPAQGSEKLFF. The CDR3 DNA reads TGTGCCAGCAGTCCGGCCCAAGGGAGTGAAAAACTGTTTTTT.

The CDR3 protein is CASSPTRTDTQYF. CDR3 coding DNA: TGCGCCAGCAGCCCGACTAGAACAGATACGCAGTATTTT. The chain carries TRBV4-1 and TRBJ2-3; TRBD2 is a possible D gene (6 bases). V was cut by 4 bases and J by 3 bases, with 8 bases left in between. Germline-derived CDR1 and CDR2 are MGHRA and YSYEKL. The CDR3 has 13 amino acids.

This clone was counted once. The rearrangement uses TRBV4-1 and TRBJ2-7; TRBD1 or TRBD2 may be the D gene (5 bases each). Trimming cost V 4 bases and J 3 bases, with 16 bases left between them. Germline assignment: CDR1 MGHRA and CDR2 YSYEKL. The CDR3 runs to 15 residues. For the CDR3, the DNA is TGCGCCAGCAGCCCATCCGGGACGTTCGGCTACGAGCAGTACTTC. Protein: CASSPSGTFGYEQYF.

This clone showed up just once. The V gene is TRBV4-1, the J gene TRBJ2-7; no reliable D call. V was trimmed by 0 bases and J by 3 bases, leaving 12 bases between them. The V gene's germline CDR1 is MGHRA and CDR2 YSYEKL. CDR3 length: 15 amino acids. CDR3 loop: CASSQEVRTNYEQYF. CDR3 bases: TGCGCCAGCAGCCAAGAGGTCAGGACCAACTACGAGCAGTACTTC.

The V and J genes are TRBV5-1 and TRBJ2-3, with 9 bases fitting TRBD2. This CDR3 is 16 amino acids long. V lost 4 bases to trimming and J lost 4 bases; unmatched junction nucleotides: 10. From germline, CDR1 is SGHRS and CDR2 YFSETQ. CDR3 bases: TGCGCCAGCAGCCCCGGGACTAGCCGGGGGGCAGATACGCAGTATTTT. Protein sequence: CASSPGTSRGADTQYF.

This chain joins TRBV4-1 and TRBJ2-2; 8 nucleotides match TRBD2. Germline V gene data show CDR1 as MGHRA and CDR2 as YSYEKL. Losses at the gene ends were 3 bases for V and 3 bases for J; bases not matched to a gene: 3. This CDR3 is 15 amino acids long. For the CDR3, the DNA is TGCGCCAGCAGCCACCGGACTAGCCACACCGGGGAGCTGTTTTTT. Protein: CASSHRTSHTGELFF.

The chain is built from TRBV11-2 and TRBJ2-7; D gene ambiguous. The CDR3 sequence is 16 residues long. Germline V lookup: CDR1 SGHAT, CDR2 FQNNGV. V was trimmed by 1 base and J by 2 bases, leaving 15 bases between them. The CDR3 DNA sequence: TGTGCCAGCAGCTTAGCTATTAGTCGGCAGCCCTACGAGCAGTACTTC. Translation gives CASSLAISRQPYEQYF.

The chain uses TRBV5-1 and TRBJ2-2, with unresolved D. Germline CDR1 and CDR2: SGHRS and YFSETQ. The germline V and J ends were trimmed by 3 bases and 6 bases, with 6 bases remaining between them. The CDR3 totals 12 residues. This CDR3 is CASSSVAGELFF. The CDR3 region has the DNA TGCGCCAGCAGCTCGGTTGCCGGGGAGCTGTTTTTT.

The chain joins TRBV29-1 to TRBJ1-1; D unclear. CDR1 is SQVTM, CDR2 ANQGSEA, per germline. V was trimmed by 7 bases and J by 3 bases, leaving 12 bases between them. This CDR3 has 12 amino acids. The CDR3 sequence: CSAGLGYTEAFF. CDR3 sequence (DNA): TGCAGCGCAGGACTGGGGTACACTGAAGCTTTCTTT.

V and J are TRBV9 and TRBJ2-5, with D maybe TRBD1 (5 bases). Germline CDR1 reads SGDLS; CDR2 reads YYNGEE. V was pared by 4 bases and J by 5 bases, with 15 bases between. The CDR3 is made up of 14 amino acids. CDR3 in amino acids: CASSLEGDSETQYF. Written as DNA, the CDR3 is TGTGCCAGCAGCTTAGAAGGGGATTCGGAGACCCAGTACTTC.

The gene calls are TRBV14 and TRBJ1-2; no clear D gene. V dropped 1 base and J dropped 4 bases, with 4 bases sitting between them. The germline CDR1 and CDR2 sequences are SGHDN and FVKESK. This CDR3 has 12 amino acids. The CDR3 DNA follows: TGTGCCAGCAGCCAAGTCGGCTATGGCTACACCTTC. Protein product: CASSQVGYGYTF.

V is TRBV19 and J is TRBJ2-3, with 11 bases fitting TRBD1. Germline CDR1 reads LNHDA; CDR2 reads SQIVND (reference sequence). Losses at the gene ends were 7 bases for V and 3 bases for J; bases not matched to a gene: 15. This CDR3 has 18 residues. The CDR3 is CASKVTGQGGYSTDTQYF. The CDR3 DNA reads as TGTGCCAGTAAAGTGACGGGACAGGGGGGATATAGTACAGATACGCAGTATTTT.

The J gene is TRBJ2-1, the V gene TRBV29-1; D not certain. V was clipped by 5 bases and J by 6 bases, with 11 bases between them. In germline, CDR1 is SQVTM, CDR2 ANQGSEA. The CDR3 is 12 residues long. Here the CDR3 DNA reads TGCAGCGTTCTAACAGAGCGCAATGAGCAGTTCTTC. Translation gives CSVLTERNEQFF.